Below are 5 T cell receptor beta chains sequenced from a single sample in a study of blood T cell repertoires in COVID-19. Generated by immunoSEQ multiplex PCR, the TCRdb table keeps only in-frame clones and is missing some. Here the sample spans about 240,000 clones, approximately 86% being singletons. Sequencing was carried out using peripheral blood. The receptor source for this set is a woman in her 70s with active or convalescent COVID-19.

This sequence joins TRBV29-1 and TRBJ1-1, with unresolved D. The germline V gene encodes CDR1 SQVTM and CDR2 ANQGSEA. V lost 7 bases and J lost 0, with 6 bases in between. The CDR3 totals 11 residues. Written as DNA, the CDR3 is TGCAGCGGGCAGATGAACACTGAAGCTTTCTTT. Translation: CSGQMNTEAFF.

V and J are TRBV11-2 and TRBJ1-5; 7 bases fit TRBD1. This CDR3 is built from 14 residues. The germline gives CDR1 SGHAT, CDR2 FQNNGV. Trimming cost V 5 bases and J 1 base; bases outside gene matches: 2. In DNA, the CDR3 is TGTGCCAGCAGCGCGGGACAGAGCAATCAGCCCCAGCATTTT. Translation: CASSAGQSNQPQHF.

The chain uses TRBV28 and TRBJ2-1, with 9 nucleotides matching TRBD1. V lost 3 bases and J lost 8; bases outside the gene matches: 11. The CDR3 is 16 amino acids. Germline values: CDR1 MDHEN, CDR2 SYDVKM. The CDR3 spells CASSLPLQGAGYEQFF. The CDR3 nucleotides are TGTGCCAGCAGTTTGCCCCTACAGGGGGCCGGTTATGAGCAGTTCTTC.

This chain connects TRBV6-5 to TRBJ1-2; D is ambiguous. The CDR3 totals 14 residues. V was shortened by 0 bases and J by 10 bases, with 15 bases between the two germline ends. The germline gives CDR1 MNHEY, CDR2 SVGAGI. The CDR3 is CASSYSGDRQPYTF. CDR3 in DNA: TGTGCCAGCAGTTACTCGGGAGATAGGCAGCCCTACACCTTC.

For this clone: Other nucleotide sequences from this sample produce the same CDR3. The J gene is TRBJ2-2, the V gene TRBV29-1, with TRBD2 matching 9 bases. V was clipped by 5 bases and J by 5 bases; unmatched bases: 3. The germline CDR1 and CDR2 sequences are SQVTM and ANQGSEA. The CDR3 runs to 13 residues. CDR3 residues: CSVRRGGTGELFF. In nucleotides, the CDR3 is TGCAGCGTTCGGCGGGGGGGAACCGGGGAGCTGTTTTTT.